Listed here is a single T cell receptor beta chain. The antigen is unknown. The source of the sample is a study of cytomegalovirus exposure and HLA in healthy donors. Study information: The early release's HLA-typed donors yielded 65 million to 85 million unique TCRs. Whole-study findings and limits: There were reportedly fewer N-insertions in an Asian-associated ancestry cluster than the roughly 610-donor mean, in a later analysis.

The junction had 6 bases not matched to a gene; V was cut back by 3 bases and J by 3 bases. The CDR3 spans 15 residues. Germline V lookup: CDR1 MGHDK, CDR2 SYGVNS. In the PCR, 60 Vbeta and 13 Jbeta primers were used. Assay: immunoSEQ multiplex PCR; the TCRdb copy retains only in-frame clones and omits some. The sample lists about 130,000 clones; around 74% were seen once. Sequenced input: PBMCs. The source of this sequence is a man aged 25-45 years in good health and CMV-seronegative. The chain has TRBV25-1 and TRBJ2-7, with TRBD1 matching 9 bases. CDR3 residues: CASSEDGTGYYEQYF. The DNA for the CDR3 is TGTGCCAGCAGTGAGGATGGGACAGGGTACTACGAGCAGTACTTC.